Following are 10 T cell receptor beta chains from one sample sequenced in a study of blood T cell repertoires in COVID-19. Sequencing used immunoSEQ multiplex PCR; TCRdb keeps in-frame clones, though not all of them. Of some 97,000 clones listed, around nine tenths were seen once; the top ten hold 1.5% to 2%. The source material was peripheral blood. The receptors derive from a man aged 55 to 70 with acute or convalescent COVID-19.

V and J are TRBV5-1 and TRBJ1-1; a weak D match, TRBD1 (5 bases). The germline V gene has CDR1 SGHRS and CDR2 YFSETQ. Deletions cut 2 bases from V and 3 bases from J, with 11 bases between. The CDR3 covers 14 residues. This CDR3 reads CASSFDGGDTEAFF. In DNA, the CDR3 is TGCGCCAGCAGCTTCGACGGGGGGGACACTGAAGCTTTCTTT.

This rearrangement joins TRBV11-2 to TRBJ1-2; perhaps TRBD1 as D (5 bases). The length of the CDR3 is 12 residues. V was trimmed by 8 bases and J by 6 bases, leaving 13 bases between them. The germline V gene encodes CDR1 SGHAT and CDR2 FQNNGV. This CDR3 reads CASSWGGHGYTF. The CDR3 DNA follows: TGTGCCAGCTCCTGGGGGGGACATGGCTACACCTTC. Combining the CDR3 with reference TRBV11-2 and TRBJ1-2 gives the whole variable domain EAGVAQSPRYKIIEKRQSVAFWCNPISGHATLYWYQQILGQGPKLLIQFQNNGVVDDSQLPKDRFSAERLKGVDSTLKIQPAKLEDSAVYLCASSWGGHGYTFGSGTRLTVV.

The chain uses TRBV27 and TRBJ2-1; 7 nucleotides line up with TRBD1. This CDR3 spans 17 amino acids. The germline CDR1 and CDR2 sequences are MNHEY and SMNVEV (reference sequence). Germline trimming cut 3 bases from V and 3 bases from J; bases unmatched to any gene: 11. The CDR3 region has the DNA TGTGCCAGCAGTTTCAGGGAGACAGGGCCATACTACAATGAGCAGTTCTTC. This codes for CASSFRETGPYYNEQFF.

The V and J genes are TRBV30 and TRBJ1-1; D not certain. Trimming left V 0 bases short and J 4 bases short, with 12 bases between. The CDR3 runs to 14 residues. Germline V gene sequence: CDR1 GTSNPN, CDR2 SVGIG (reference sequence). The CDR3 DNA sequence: TGTGCCTGGAGTGTAGGCGGGAGTGGCACTGAAGCTTTCTTT. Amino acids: CAWSVGGSGTEAFF.

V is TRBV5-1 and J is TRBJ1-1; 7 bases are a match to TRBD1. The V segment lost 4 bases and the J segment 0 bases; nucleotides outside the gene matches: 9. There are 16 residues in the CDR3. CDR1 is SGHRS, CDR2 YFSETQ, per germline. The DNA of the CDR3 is TGCGCCAGCAGCCGCGCCCCGACAGGGCTGAACACTGAAGCTTTCTTT. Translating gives CASSRAPTGLNTEAFF.

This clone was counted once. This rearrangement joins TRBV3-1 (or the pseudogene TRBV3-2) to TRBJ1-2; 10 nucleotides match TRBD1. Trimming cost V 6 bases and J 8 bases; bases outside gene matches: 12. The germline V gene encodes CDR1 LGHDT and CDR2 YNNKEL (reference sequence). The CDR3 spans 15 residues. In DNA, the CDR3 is TGTGCCAGCAGGATTATCCGGGACAGGGGATACGGCTACACCTTC. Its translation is CASRIIRDRGYGYTF.

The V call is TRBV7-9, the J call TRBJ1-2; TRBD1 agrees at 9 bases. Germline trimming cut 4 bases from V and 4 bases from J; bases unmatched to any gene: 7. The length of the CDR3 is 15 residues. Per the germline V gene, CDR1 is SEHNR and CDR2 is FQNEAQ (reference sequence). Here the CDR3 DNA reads TGTGCCAGCAGCTGGGGACAGGGAAGGTTCTATGGCTACACCTTC. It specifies CASSWGQGRFYGYTF.

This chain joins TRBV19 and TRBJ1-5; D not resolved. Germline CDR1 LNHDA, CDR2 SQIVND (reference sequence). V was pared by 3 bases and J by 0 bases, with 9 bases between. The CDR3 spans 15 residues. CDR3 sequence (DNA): TGTGCCAGTAGTATGGTGGCCTCTAGCAATCAGCCCCAGCATTTT. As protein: CASSMVASSNQPQHF. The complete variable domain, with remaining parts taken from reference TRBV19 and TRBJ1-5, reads DGGITQSPKYLFRKEGQNVTLSCEQNLNHDAMYWYRQDPGQGLRLIYYSQIVNDFQKGDIAEGYSVSREKKESFPLTVTSAQKNPTAFYLCASSMVASSNQPQHFGDGTRLSIL.

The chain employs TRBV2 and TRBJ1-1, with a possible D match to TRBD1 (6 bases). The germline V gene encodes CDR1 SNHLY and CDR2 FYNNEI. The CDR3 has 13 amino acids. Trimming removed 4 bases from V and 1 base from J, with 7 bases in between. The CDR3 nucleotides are TGTGCCAGCAGTGGGGACACGAACACTGAAGCTTTCTTT. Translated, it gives CASSGDTNTEAFF.

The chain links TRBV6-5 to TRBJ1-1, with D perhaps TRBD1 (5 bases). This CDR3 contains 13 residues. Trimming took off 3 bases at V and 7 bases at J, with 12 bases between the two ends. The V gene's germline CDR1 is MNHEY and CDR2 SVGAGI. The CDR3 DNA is TGTGCCAGCAGTTATCAGGGTAAGGGTGAAGCTTTCTTT. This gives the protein CASSYQGKGEAFF.